This section outlines one TCR beta chain sequence together with its context. Losses at the gene ends were 2 bases for V and 4 bases for J; bases not matched to a gene: 6. The CDR3 extends over 16 amino acids. The germline V gene encodes CDR1 SGHTA and CDR2 FQGTGA. Donors, without exception, were Caucasian adults residing in Nashville, Tennessee. Deep was the level at which the assay was run. Sequenced by immunoSEQ multiplex PCR; TCRdb stores in-frame clones only, minus some. The sample has approximately 2.3 million clones, approximately 93% seen once. This entry is derived from a study of shared clonotypes between healthy human individuals.

Sample: naive CD4+ T cells from PBMCs. Subset here: CD45RA+ positively selected. The chain carries TRBV7-3 and TRBJ2-1, with 9 bases that match TRBD2. The TCR was taken from a young man in good health. Some clones in this sample may be carry-over from other donors' samples. The DNA of the CDR3 is TGTGCCAGCAGCTTAGCTGGACTAGCGACATACAATGAGCAGTTCTTC. Translation gives CASSLAGLATYNEQFF.